The present entry profiles one TCR beta chain with its context. The antigen is not known. This specimen belongs to a study of T cells in narcolepsy. Whole-study results and caveats: No autoreactive T cell clone sequences appeared in some memory CD4+ repertoires.

With 6 bases clipped from V and 5 bases from J, the junction kept 11 bases outside the gene matches. Germline-derived CDR1 and CDR2 are SQVTM and ANQGSEA. This CDR3 contains 14 residues. Sequenced by immunoSEQ multiplex PCR; TCRdb stores in-frame clones only, minus some. The repertoire includes tens of thousands of clones, approximately 85% of them detected once, and roughly 10% sits in the top ten. The J gene is TRBJ2-7, the V gene TRBV29-1; TRBD2 matches 9 bases. This TCR derives from a human donor in good health. Specimen: memory (CD45RA-) CD4+ T cells from blood. The CDR3 region is CSVQIAGVWDEQYF. Written as DNA, the CDR3 is TGCAGCGTACAAATAGCGGGAGTTTGGGACGAGCAGTACTTC.